This TCR beta chain stems from a study of T-cell memory formation after mild COVID-19. Study-wide context: Among the donors, TCR clusters were largely specific to each donor.

This CDR3 is built from 14 residues. V was clipped by 0 bases and J by 8 bases, with 14 bases between them. Looked up from germline, CDR1 is LGHDT and CDR2 is YNNKEL (reference sequence). TCRdb reprocessed the 5' RACE reads via MiXCR and lists one record per CDR3 protein. The table includes approximately 580,000 distinct CDR3 sequences, about a fifth detected once. V usage is TRBV3-1 and J usage is TRBJ2-7; D remains ambiguous. This TCR came from an adult woman who had mild COVID-19 (a few samples of this study predate the infection). Cell type and time point are not known. The sample taken for sequencing was PBMCs or a T cell subset sorted from them (not recorded which). The CDR3 reads CASSQEGLVDKQYF. DNA for the CDR3: TGTGCCAGCAGCCAAGAGGGATTAGTCGATAAGCAGTACTTC.